Following are 9 T cell receptor beta chains from one sample sequenced in a study of patients and donors after allogeneic stem cell transplantation. One entry per CDR3 protein results from TCRdb running MiXCR on the RT-PCR reads. The profile shows roughly 940,000 distinct CDR3 sequences, 18% of them singletons. The sample was blood, either unsorted or a sorted T cell fraction (not recorded which). The receptors were gathered from a human donor who was either an allogeneic HSCT recipient or a stem cell or donor lymphocyte infusion donor (not recorded which). It is not recorded whose cells these are; they may come from a transplant donor.

This clonotype was counted only a few times. The chain links TRBV24-1 to TRBJ2-4; possibly TRBD2 for D (5 bases). The CDR3 covers 14 residues. Germline V gene data show CDR1 as KGHDR and CDR2 as SFDVKD. Trimming took off 4 bases at V and 10 bases at J, with 16 bases between the two ends. CDR3 region: CATSDSLRGGIQYF. DNA for the CDR3: TGTGCCACCAGTGACTCCCTTCGGGGTGGGATTCAGTACTTC.

V and J are TRBV4-1 and TRBJ1-1; 8 nucleotides line up with TRBD1. J lost 7 bases, V lost 3 bases, and 4 bases had no gene match. The CDR3 is 13 amino acids. CDR1 is MGHRA, CDR2 YSYEKL, per germline. The CDR3 coding sequence is TGCGCCAGCAGCCACCTAGGGACAGGTGAAGCTTTCTTT. Protein sequence: CASSHLGTGEAFF.

This clonotype appeared a few times. V and J are TRBV5-1 and TRBJ1-1, with D possibly being TRBD1 (5 bases). This CDR3 has 15 residues. Trimming shortened V by 1 base and J by 0 bases, and 10 bases separated the two germline ends. CDR1 is SGHRS, CDR2 YFSETQ, per germline. The CDR3 sequence: CASSLMTAVNTEAFF. CDR3 in DNA: TGCGCCAGCAGCTTGATGACAGCTGTGAACACTGAAGCTTTCTTT.

The chain combines TRBV5-1 with TRBJ2-5; TRBD1 matches at 7 bases. CDR3 size: 14 residues. The V and J ends lost 4 bases and 7 bases, in that order; junction bases with no gene match: 10. CDR1 is SGHRS, CDR2 YFSETQ, per germline. The CDR3 DNA reads as TGCGCCAGCAGCCCGCCCGACAGGGCAGGGACCCAGTACTTC. This gives the protein CASSPPDRAGTQYF.

The chain has TRBV18 and TRBJ1-1; no reliable D call. This CDR3 has 13 residues. Germline V gives CDR1 KGHSH, CDR2 LQKENI. V lost 3 bases to trimming and J lost 1 base, with 6 bases between them. In DNA form, the CDR3 reads TGTGCCAGCTCACCGATGGAGAACACTGAAGCTTTCTTT. It codes for CASSPMENTEAFF.

The sample holds a few counts of this clonotype. The rearrangement joins TRBV30 to TRBJ1-6; TRBD1 matches 7 bases. The CDR3 runs to 13 residues. Trimming removed 1 base from V and 10 bases from J; junction bases left unmatched: 4. Germline CDR1 GTSNPN, CDR2 SVGIG (reference sequence). CDR3 residues: CAWSETGKSPLHF. The CDR3 DNA follows: TGTGCCTGGAGTGAGACAGGGAAGTCACCCCTCCACTTT.

The genes are TRBV6-9 and TRBJ2-3, with D hard to call. Between the trimmed V and J ends, which lost 4 bases and 2 bases, there was a span of 10 bases. The CDR3 is 14 residues long. Germline CDR1 and CDR2: MNHGY and SVAAGI. The CDR3 DNA follows: TGTGCCAGCAGTTCGGGTCAACACACAGATACGCAGTATTTT. This gives the protein CASSSGQHTDTQYF.

This clonotype was found a few times. The chain is built from TRBV12-3 or TRBV12-4 and TRBJ1-3; tentatively, D is TRBD1 (5 bases). Trimming removed 2 bases at V and 3 bases at J, with 8 bases between. CDR3 length: 14 amino acids. The CDR3 protein is CASSLRRGGNTIYF. CDR3 bases: TGTGCCAGCAGTTTAAGGAGGGGTGGAAACACCATATATTTT.

The V gene is TRBV18, the J gene TRBJ2-3; 8 bases agree with TRBD2. This CDR3 region has 21 residues. Germline V gives CDR1 KGHSH, CDR2 LQKENI. J was trimmed by 1 base and V by 0 bases; bases with no gene match: 18. The DNA for the CDR3 is TGTGCCAGCTCACCACCGCTATCGGGGAGCGGGAGAAGTTCTCGCACAGATACGCAGTATTTT. Translation gives CASSPPLSGSGRSSRTDTQYF.